The rows below give T cell receptor beta chains drawn from one sample of a study of T cells in narcolepsy. The data were produced by immunoSEQ multiplex PCR, yet TCRdb's version contains in-frame clones alone and is incomplete. Seen here are about 24,000 clones, 85% observed once, and the top ten hold 9.5% to 13%. Input material: memory (CD45RA-) CD4+ T cells from blood. Receptors were obtained from a human donor in good health. Both conserved end residues are part of each CDR3. D genes are given only for firm matches. Clone size is not always given. Where it is, it says once, few, many or a class for expanded clones.

D	V	size	J	DNA	CDR3
TRBD1	TRBV6-5	NA	TRBJ1-4	TGTGCCAGCAGTCGACAGGGGGGTAATGAAAAACTGTTTTTT	CASSRQGGNEKLFF
TRBD2	TRBV10-1	NA	TRBJ2-5	TGCGCCAGCAGCTCCGGGACTAGCGGGACCCAGTACTTC	CASSSGTSGTQYF
TRBD1	TRBV2	NA	TRBJ2-1	TGTGCCAGCGAAGGAGTGGGACAGATCAACCGGTTCTTC	CASEGVGQINRFF
NA	TRBV5-1	NA	TRBJ2-3	TGCGCCAGCAGCGACCTTCAGGGATCAGATACGCAGTATTTT	CASSDLQGSDTQYF
NA	TRBV29-1	NA	TRBJ2-3	TGCAGCGTTGCCAGTCCTAGCACAGATACGCAGTATTTT	CSVASPSTDTQYF
TRBD1	TRBV4-1	NA	TRBJ1-4	TGCGCCAGCAGCCAAGATACTCAGGGGGCGGGCGAAAAACTGTTTTTT	CASSQDTQGAGEKLFF
TRBD2	TRBV7-2	NA	TRBJ2-3	TGTGCCAGCAGCACCCGGACTAGCGGTCGCACAGATACGCAGTATTTT	CASSTRTSGRTDTQYF
TRBD1	TRBV6-5	NA	TRBJ1-1	TGTGCCAGCATTCAGGGGGCGACGAACACTGAAGCTTTCTTT	CASIQGATNTEAFF
NA	TRBV7-2	NA	TRBJ1-2	TGTGCCAGCAGCCCAGACCCCCTGAGGGGTGGCTACACCTTC	CASSPDPLRGGYTF
TRBD2	TRBV28	NA	TRBJ2-7	TGTGCCAGCAGGGCTAGCGGGATCCGGAACGAGCAGTACTTC	CASRASGIRNEQYF
NA	TRBV5-1	NA	TRBJ2-3	TGCGCCAGCAGCTTAAGGGCCATGGGCACAGATACGCAGTATTTT	CASSLRAMGTDTQYF
NA	TRBV21-1	few	TRBJ1-2	TGTGCCAGCAGCAACACCCGGGACAGGGGGTCCTGTGGCTACACCTTC	CASSNTRDRGSCGYTF
TRBD1	TRBV6-5	NA	TRBJ2-3	TGTGCCAGCGGGGGGACAGGACGGTTTCATACGCAGTATTTT	CASGGTGRFHTQYF
NA	TRBV6-5	NA	TRBJ2-7	TGTGCCAGCAGTTACTCGAACAACGAGCAGTACTTC	CASSYSNNEQYF
NA	TRBV19	NA	TRBJ1-5	TGTGCCAGTAGTATTGGGGGGGGGATCACTCAGCCCCAGCATTTT	CASSIGGGITQPQHF
TRBD2	TRBV7-9	once	TRBJ2-1	TGTGCCAGCGCCGCCCCAGCGGGAGATAATGAGCAGTTCTTC	CASAAPAGDNEQFF
NA	TRBV6-5	NA	TRBJ2-7	TGTGCCAGCAGTCTTGGACCGTTAGGGGTCTACGAGCAGTACTTC	CASSLGPLGVYEQYF
TRBD2	TRBV9	NA	TRBJ2-7	TGTGCCAGCAGCGTATCCGGGACTAGCTACGGCTACGAGCAGTACTTC	CASSVSGTSYGYEQYF
TRBD2	TRBV4-2	NA	TRBJ2-2	TGTGCCAGCAGCCAGGATGGAGCGGGGATGAACACCGGGGAGCTGTTTTTT	CASSQDGAGMNTGELFF
TRBD2	TRBV27	once	TRBJ2-5	TGTGCCAGCAGTTTAGCCGCCCCCACGGGACTAGCTTTCCAAGAGACCCAGTACTTC	CASSLAAPTGLAFQETQYF
NA	TRBV18	once	TRBJ2-3	TGTGCCAGCTCTCCCATGGGGGGGGCAACAGATACGCAGTATTTT	CASSPMGGATDTQYF
TRBD2	TRBV6-5	few	TRBJ2-1	TGTGCCAGCGGGGAGCGGGAAGCCTGGAATGAGCAGTTCTTC	CASGEREAWNEQFF
TRBD1	TRBV19	NA	TRBJ2-2	TGTGCCAGTAGCGCTATGGACAGGGGGCGTTTTGCGAACACCGGGGAGCTGTTTTTT	CASSAMDRGRFANTGELFF
TRBD1	TRBV28	NA	TRBJ1-2	TGTGCCAGCAGGACAGGGGGACACTATGGCTACACCTTC	CASRTGGHYGYTF
NA	TRBV6-6	NA	TRBJ1-2	TGTGCCAGCAGTTACTCAGGGAGCGATAAGGGGTATGGCTACACCTTC	CASSYSGSDKGYGYTF
NA	TRBV7-2	NA	TRBJ2-1	TGTGCCAGCAGCCCTCCCGGGACATCCAACAATGAGCAGTTCTTC	CASSPPGTSNNEQFF